This T cell receptor beta chain comes out of a study of cytomegalovirus exposure and HLA in healthy donors. This clone has a handful of counts. Its target is not known. The study ran its PCR with 60 Vbeta and 13 Jbeta primers. The method was immunoSEQ multiplex PCR; TCRdb's version includes in-frame clones alone and lacks a portion of them. The data contain over 110,000 clones, around 79% of them singletons. The V and J ends lost 0 bases and 3 bases respectively, with 9 bases between them. Germline values: CDR1 MNHEY, CDR2 SVGAGI. This CDR3 is built from 16 residues. Whole-study results and caveats: Later on, analysis showed that most CMV-associated TCR beta chains appeared to be HLA-restricted. Highly shared variants forming one cluster were likely a sequencing artifact. An assumption of roughly uniform sequencing depth across donors underlay the presence/absence analyses.

Specimen: PBMCs. The clonotype comes from a female donor in good health and CMV-seronegative. The chain combines TRBV6-5 with TRBJ1-6; D remains unclear. Here the CDR3 reads CASSYSPGGYNSPLHF. As DNA, the CDR3 is TGTGCCAGCAGTTACTCCCCCGGAGGCTATAATTCACCCCTCCACTTT.